This T cell receptor beta chain was captured in a study of cytomegalovirus exposure and HLA in healthy donors. PCR primers comprised 60 Vbeta and 13 Jbeta primers. Some clones are missing from TCRdb's copy, which holds only in-frame ones; the method was immunoSEQ multiplex PCR. The sample yields some 120,000 clones, about 16% seen once. The germline CDR1 and CDR2 sequences are KGHSH and LQKENI. The CDR3 is 15 residues long. V was pared by 0 bases and J by 5 bases, with 11 bases between. This clone appeared a few times. The TCR was taken from a woman under 30 in good health and CMV-seronegative. Specimen: PBMCs. This chain uses TRBV18 with TRBJ1-3; D perhaps matches TRBD1 (6 bases). CDR3 in DNA: TGTGCCAGCTCACCACCGGTGCAGGGGAGAAACACCATATATTTT. Amino acids: CASSPPVQGRNTIYF.